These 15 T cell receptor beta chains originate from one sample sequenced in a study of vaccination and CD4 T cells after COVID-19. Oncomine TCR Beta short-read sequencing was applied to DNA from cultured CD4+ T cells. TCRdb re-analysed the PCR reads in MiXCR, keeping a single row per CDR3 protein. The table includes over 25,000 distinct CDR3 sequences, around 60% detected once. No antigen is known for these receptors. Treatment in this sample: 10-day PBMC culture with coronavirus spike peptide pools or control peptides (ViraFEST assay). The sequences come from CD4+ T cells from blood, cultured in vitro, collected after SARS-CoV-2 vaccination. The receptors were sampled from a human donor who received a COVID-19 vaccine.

CDR3 amino acids: CASRQDTGQPQHF. CDR3 DNA: TGTGCCAGCAGGCAAGACACGGGTCAGCCCCAGCATTTT. J is TRBJ1-5 and V is TRBV2; D unclear. The V end lost 6 bases, the J end lost 6 bases, and 12 bases lay between the germline ends. The CDR3 contains 13 residues. CDR1 is SNHLY, CDR2 FYNNEI, per germline.

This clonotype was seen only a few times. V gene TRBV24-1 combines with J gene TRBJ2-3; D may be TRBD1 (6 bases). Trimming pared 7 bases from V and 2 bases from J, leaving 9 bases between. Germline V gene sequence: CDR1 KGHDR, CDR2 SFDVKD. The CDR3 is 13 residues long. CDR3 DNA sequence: TGTGCCACCAGAACAGGGAACACAGATACGCAGTATTTT. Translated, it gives CATRTGNTDTQYF.

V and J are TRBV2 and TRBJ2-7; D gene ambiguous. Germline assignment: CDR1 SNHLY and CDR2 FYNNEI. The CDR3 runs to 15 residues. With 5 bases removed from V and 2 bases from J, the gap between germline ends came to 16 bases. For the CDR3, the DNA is TGTGCCAGCAGTAATGACCTTTTACTAACCTACGAGCAGTACTTC. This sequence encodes CASSNDLLLTYEQYF.

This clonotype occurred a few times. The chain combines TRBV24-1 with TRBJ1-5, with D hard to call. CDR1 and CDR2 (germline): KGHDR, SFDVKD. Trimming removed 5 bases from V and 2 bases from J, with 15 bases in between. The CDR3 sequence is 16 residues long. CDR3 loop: CATSARGAGRNQPQHF. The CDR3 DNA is TGTGCCACCAGTGCCCGAGGAGCGGGTCGCAATCAGCCCCAGCATTTT.

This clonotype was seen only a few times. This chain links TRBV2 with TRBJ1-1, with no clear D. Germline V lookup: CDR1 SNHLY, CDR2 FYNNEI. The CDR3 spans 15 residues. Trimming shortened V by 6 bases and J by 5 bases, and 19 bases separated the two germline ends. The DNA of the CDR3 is TGTGCCAGCAGGAGAGGACGATCCCTCGGGACTGAAGCTTTCTTT. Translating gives CASRRGRSLGTEAFF.

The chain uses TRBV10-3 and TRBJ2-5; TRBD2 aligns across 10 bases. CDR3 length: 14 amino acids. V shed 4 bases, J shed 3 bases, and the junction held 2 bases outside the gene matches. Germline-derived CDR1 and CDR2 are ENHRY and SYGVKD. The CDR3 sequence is CAISAGLAEETQYF. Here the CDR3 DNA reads TGTGCCATCAGTGCCGGACTAGCGGAAGAGACCCAGTACTTC.

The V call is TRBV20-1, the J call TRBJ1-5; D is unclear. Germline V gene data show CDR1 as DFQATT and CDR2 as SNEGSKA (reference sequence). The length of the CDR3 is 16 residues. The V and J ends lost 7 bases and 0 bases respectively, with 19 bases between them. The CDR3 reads CSVRGLDTPSNQPQHF. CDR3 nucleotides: TGCAGTGTGCGCGGGTTAGACACTCCTAGCAATCAGCCCCAGCATTTT.

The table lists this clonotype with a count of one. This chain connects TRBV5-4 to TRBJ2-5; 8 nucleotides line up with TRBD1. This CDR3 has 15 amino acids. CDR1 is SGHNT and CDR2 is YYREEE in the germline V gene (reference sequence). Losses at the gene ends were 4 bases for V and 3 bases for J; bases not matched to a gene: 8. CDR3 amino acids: CASSRELDREETQYF. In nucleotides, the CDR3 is TGTGCCAGCAGCAGGGAGTTGGACAGGGAAGAGACCCAGTACTTC.

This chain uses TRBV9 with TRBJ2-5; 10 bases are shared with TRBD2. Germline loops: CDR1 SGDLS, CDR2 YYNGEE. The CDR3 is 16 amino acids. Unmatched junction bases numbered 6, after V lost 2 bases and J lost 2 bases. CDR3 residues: CASSVGLAGAQETQYF. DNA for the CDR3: TGTGCCAGCAGCGTGGGGCTAGCGGGGGCGCAAGAGACCCAGTACTTC.

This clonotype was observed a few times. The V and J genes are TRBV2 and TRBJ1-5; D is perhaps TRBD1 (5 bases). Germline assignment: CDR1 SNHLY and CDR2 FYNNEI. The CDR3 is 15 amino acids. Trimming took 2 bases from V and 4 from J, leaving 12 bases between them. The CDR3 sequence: CASSETLTANQPQHF. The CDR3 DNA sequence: TGTGCCAGCAGTGAAACCCTGACAGCTAATCAGCCCCAGCATTTT.

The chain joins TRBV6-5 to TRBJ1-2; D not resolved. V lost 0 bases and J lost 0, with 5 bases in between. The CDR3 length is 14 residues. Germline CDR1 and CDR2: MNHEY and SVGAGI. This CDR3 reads CASSYSRSNYGYTF. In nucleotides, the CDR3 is TGTGCCAGCAGTTACTCGAGATCTAACTATGGCTACACCTTC.

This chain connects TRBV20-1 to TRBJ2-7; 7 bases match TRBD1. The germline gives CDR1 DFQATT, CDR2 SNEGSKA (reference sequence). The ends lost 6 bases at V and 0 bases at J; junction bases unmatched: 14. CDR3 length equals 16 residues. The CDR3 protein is CSANRPGQRDSYEQYF. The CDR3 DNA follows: TGCAGTGCCAACCGACCGGGACAGAGGGACTCCTACGAGCAGTACTTC.

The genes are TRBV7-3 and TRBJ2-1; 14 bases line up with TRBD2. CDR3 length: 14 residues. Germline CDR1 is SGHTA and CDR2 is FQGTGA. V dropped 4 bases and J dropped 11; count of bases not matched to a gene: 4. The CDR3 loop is CASSSGLAGGKQFF. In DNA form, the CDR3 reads TGTGCCAGCAGCTCCGGACTAGCGGGGGGTAAGCAGTTCTTC.

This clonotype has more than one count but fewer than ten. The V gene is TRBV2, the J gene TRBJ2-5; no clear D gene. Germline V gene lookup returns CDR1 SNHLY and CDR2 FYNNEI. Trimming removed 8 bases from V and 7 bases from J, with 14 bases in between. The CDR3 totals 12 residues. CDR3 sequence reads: CASLSYKGTQYF. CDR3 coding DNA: TGTGCCAGCCTTTCCTATAAAGGGACCCAGTACTTC.

CDR3 in amino acids: CASSANAGSSYNEQFF. As DNA, the CDR3 is TGTGCCAGCAGCGCAAACGCAGGGTCGTCCTACAATGAGCAGTTCTTC. The genes are TRBV9 and TRBJ2-1; possible D gene TRBD1, 5 bases. The CDR3 has 16 amino acids. Germline-derived CDR1 and CDR2 are SGDLS and YYNGEE. V lost 3 bases, J lost 1 base, and 14 bases lay in between. The full variable domain, rest sourced from reference TRBV9 and TRBJ2-1, is DSGVTQTPKHLITATGQRVTLRCSPRSGDLSVYWYQQSLDQGLQFLIQYYNGEERAKGNILERFSAQQFPDLHSELNLSSLELGDSALYFCASSANAGSSYNEQFFGPGTRLTVL.